The following is a T cell receptor beta chain sequence with its context. CDR1 is SGHAT and CDR2 is FQNNGV in the germline V gene. The CDR3 has 15 residues. The V gene end was trimmed by 5 bases and the J gene end by 10 bases; junction bases not matched to a gene: 9. This table comes from immunoSEQ multiplex PCR, and its TCRdb copy is limited to in-frame clones, with some not included. The table has approximately 87,000 clones, 75% to 95% seen once. This entry comes from a study of T cell changes during pregnancy in multiple sclerosis. The source was CD4+ T cells from peripheral blood mononuclear cells, collected in the second trimester of pregnancy. The receptor's source is a female donor with multiple sclerosis, enrolled in a pregnancy study. The V call is TRBV11-2, the J call TRBJ2-3; 13 bases are a match to TRBD2. In DNA form, the CDR3 reads TGTGCCAGCAGCAGGACTAGCGGGGGATCTGTCGCGCAGTATTTT. Protein sequence: CASSRTSGGSVAQYF.